This T cell receptor beta chain derives from a study of blood T cell repertoires in COVID-19. Study-level information: Sites across the United States, Italy and Spain contributed samples from acute and convalescent COVID-19. The cDNA or gDNA used as material had been derived from T cells, B-cell-depleted T cells, or PBMCs.

The CDR3 spans 15 residues. From germline, CDR1 is SGDLS and CDR2 YYNGEE. The trim removed 0 bases at V and 5 bases at J, leaving 7 bases unmatched. In the source study's methods: Nucleated cell number was recorded as an estimate derived from reference gene primer amplification. Libraries were prepared by immunoSEQ multiplex PCR; TCRdb keeps only in-frame clonotypes and omits some of them. Clone size and the V and J calls come from that table; the DNA yielded D and trimming. The sample has 67,000 or so clones, about 79% seen once. Sequences were obtained from peripheral blood. The genes are TRBV9 and TRBJ2-7; the match to TRBD2 covers 8 bases. The receptor was isolated from an older man with acute or convalescent COVID-19. CDR3 DNA sequence: TGTGCCAGCAGCGTAGTTAGGACTAGCTACCACGAGCAGTACTTC. It translates to CASSVVRTSYHEQYF. The whole variable domain, filled in from reference TRBV9 and TRBJ2-7, reads DSGVTQTPKHLITATGQRVTLRCSPRSGDLSVYWYQQSLDQGLQFLIQYYNGEERAKGNILERFSAQQFPDLHSELNLSSLELGDSALYFCASSVVRTSYHEQYFGPGTRLTVT.